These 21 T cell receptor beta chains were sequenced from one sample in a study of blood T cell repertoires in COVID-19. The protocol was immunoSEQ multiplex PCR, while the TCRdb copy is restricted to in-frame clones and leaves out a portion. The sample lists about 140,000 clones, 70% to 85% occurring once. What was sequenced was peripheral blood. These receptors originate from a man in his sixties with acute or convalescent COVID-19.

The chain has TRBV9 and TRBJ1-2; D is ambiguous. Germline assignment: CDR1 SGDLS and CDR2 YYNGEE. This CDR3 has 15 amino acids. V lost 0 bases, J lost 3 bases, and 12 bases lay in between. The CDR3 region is CASSVGSSGYYGYTF. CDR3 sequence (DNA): TGTGCCAGCAGCGTAGGGTCTTCGGGGTACTATGGCTACACCTTC.

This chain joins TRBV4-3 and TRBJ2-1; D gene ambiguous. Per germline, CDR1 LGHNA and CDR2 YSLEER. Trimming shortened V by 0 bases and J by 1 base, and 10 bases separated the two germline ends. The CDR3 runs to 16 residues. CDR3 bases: TGCGCCAGCAGCCAAGATATCTCCCAGTCCTACAATGAGCAGTTCTTC. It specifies CASSQDISQSYNEQFF.

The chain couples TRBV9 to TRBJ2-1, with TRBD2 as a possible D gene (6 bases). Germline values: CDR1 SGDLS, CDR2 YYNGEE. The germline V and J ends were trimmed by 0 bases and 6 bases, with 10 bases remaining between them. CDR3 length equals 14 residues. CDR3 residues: CASSVASSANEQFF. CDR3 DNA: TGTGCCAGCAGCGTAGCTTCTAGCGCCAATGAGCAGTTCTTC.

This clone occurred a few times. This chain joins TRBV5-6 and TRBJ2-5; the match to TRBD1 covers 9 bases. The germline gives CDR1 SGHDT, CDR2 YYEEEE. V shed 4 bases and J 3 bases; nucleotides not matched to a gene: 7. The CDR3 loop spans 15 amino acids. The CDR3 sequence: CASSGTGQGEETQYF. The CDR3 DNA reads TGTGCCAGCAGCGGAACGGGACAGGGAGAAGAGACCCAGTACTTC.

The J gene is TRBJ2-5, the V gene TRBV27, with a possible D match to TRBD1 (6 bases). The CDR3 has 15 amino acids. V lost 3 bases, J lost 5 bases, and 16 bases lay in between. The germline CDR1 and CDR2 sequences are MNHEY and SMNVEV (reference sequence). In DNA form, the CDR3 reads TGTGCCAGCAGTTTCCGCCCGACAGGCGTGGAGACCCAGTACTTC. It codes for CASSFRPTGVETQYF.

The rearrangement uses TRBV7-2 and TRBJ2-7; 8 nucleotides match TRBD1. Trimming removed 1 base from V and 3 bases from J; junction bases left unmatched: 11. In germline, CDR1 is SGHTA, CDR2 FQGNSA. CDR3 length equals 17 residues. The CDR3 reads CASSLVHNRDRFYEQYF. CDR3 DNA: TGTGCCAGCAGCTTAGTTCACAACCGGGACAGGTTCTACGAGCAGTACTTC.

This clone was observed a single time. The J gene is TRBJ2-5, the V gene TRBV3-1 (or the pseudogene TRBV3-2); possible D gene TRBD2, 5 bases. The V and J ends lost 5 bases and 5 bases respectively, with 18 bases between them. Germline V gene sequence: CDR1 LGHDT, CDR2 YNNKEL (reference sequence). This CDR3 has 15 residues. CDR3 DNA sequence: TGTGCCAGCAGCAATACCGGGTCCACGGGGGAGACCCAGTACTTC. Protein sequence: CASSNTGSTGETQYF.

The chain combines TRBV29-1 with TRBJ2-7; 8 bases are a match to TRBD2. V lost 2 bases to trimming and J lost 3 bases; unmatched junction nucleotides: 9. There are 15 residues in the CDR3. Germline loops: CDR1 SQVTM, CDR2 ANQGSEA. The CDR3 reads CSVEIGAGADYEQYF. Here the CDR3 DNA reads TGCAGCGTTGAAATCGGAGCGGGGGCCGACTACGAGCAGTACTTC.

This CDR3 is CASRDRFDSWRVQYF. CDR3 in DNA: TGTGCCAGCCGCGACAGGTTTGATTCGTGGCGGGTGCAGTACTTC. V gene TRBV6-5 combines with J gene TRBJ2-7; a weak D match, TRBD1 (6 bases). V dropped 8 bases and J dropped 9 bases, with 26 bases sitting between them. CDR3 length: 15 amino acids. Germline V lookup: CDR1 MNHEY, CDR2 SVGAGI.

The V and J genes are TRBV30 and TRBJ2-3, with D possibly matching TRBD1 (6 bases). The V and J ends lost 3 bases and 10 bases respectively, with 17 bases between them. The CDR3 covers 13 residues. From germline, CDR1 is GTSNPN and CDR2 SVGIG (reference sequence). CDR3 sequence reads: CAWSEQGVGAQYF. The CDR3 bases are TGTGCCTGGAGCGAACAGGGAGTTGGTGCGCAGTATTTT.

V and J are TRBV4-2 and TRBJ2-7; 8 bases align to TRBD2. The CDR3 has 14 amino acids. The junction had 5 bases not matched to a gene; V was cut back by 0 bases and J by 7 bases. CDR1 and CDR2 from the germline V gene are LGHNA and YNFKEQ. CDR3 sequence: CASSQEAGAREQYF. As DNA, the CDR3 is TGTGCCAGCAGCCAAGAAGCGGGGGCTAGAGAGCAGTACTTC.

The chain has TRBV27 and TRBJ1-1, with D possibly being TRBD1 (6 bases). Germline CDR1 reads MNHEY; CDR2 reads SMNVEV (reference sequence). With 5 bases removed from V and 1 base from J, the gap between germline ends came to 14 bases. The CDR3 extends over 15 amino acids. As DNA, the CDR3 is TGTGCCAGCAGTCCCAGAGGACAGACGAACACTGAAGCTTTCTTT. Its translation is CASSPRGQTNTEAFF.

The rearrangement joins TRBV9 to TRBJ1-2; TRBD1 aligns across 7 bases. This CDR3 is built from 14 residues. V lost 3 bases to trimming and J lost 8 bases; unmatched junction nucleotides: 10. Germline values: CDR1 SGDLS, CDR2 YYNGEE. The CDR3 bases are TGTGCCAGCAGCGCCTCTACAGGGGACGGCGGCTACACCTTC. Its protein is CASSASTGDGGYTF.

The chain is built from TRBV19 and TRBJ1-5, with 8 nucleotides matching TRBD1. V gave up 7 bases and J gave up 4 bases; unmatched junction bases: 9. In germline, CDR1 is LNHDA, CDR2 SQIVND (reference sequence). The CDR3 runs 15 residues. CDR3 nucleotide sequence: TGTGCCAGTAACGCAGGGGGCTTGAGAAATCAGCCCCAGCATTTT. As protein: CASNAGGLRNQPQHF. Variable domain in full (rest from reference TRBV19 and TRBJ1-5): DGGITQSPKYLFRKEGQNVTLSCEQNLNHDAMYWYRQDPGQGLRLIYYSQIVNDFQKGDIAEGYSVSREKKESFPLTVTSAQKNPTAFYLCASNAGGLRNQPQHFGDGTRLSIL.

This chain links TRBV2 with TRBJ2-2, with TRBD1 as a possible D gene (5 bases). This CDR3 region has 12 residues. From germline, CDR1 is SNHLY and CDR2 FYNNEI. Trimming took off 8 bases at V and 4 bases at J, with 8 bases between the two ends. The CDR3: CASLDSTGELFF. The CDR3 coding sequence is TGTGCCAGCTTAGACAGCACCGGGGAGCTGTTTTTT.

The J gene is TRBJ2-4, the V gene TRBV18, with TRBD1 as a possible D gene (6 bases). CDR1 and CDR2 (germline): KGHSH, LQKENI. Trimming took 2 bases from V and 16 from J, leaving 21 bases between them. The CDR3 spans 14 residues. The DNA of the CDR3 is TGTGCCAGCTCACCAGGTGGGCAGGGGCCCTTAGGATACTTC. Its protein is CASSPGGQGPLGYF.

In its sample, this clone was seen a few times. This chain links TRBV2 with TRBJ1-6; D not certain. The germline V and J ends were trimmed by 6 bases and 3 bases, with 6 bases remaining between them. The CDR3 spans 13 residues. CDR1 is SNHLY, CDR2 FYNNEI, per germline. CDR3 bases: TGTGCCAGCAGCGCAGGCTATAATTCACCCCTCCACTTT. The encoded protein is CASSAGYNSPLHF.

The DNA of the CDR3 is TGTGCCAGCAGTTACTCGTCTGTTTACGAGCAGTACTTC. Protein sequence: CASSYSSVYEQYF. The chain links TRBV6-2 or TRBV6-3 to TRBJ2-7; D uncertain. The CDR3 runs to 13 residues. Deletions cut 0 bases from V and 4 bases from J, with 7 bases between. Germline V CDR1 and CDR2: MNHEY, SVGEGT.

Here the CDR3 reads CASSPGISPLHF. CDR3 nucleotides: TGTGCCAGCAGCCCAGGTATCTCACCCCTCCACTTT. This chain links TRBV9 with TRBJ1-6; no clear D. CDR1 and CDR2 (germline): SGDLS, YYNGEE. Trimming pared 4 bases from V and 10 bases from J, leaving 9 bases between. The length of the CDR3 is 12 residues. Drawing the rest from reference TRBV9 and TRBJ1-6, the complete variable domain is DSGVTQTPKHLITATGQRVTLRCSPRSGDLSVYWYQQSLDQGLQFLIQYYNGEERAKGNILERFSAQQFPDLHSELNLSSLELGDSALYFCASSPGISPLHFGNGTRLTVT.

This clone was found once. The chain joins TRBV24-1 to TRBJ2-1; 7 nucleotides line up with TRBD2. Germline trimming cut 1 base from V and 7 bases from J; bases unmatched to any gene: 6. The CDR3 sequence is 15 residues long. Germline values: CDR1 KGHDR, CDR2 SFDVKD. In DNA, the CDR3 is TGTGCCACCAGTGATTTTGGACTAGGCGGGAATGAGCAGTTCTTC. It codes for CATSDFGLGGNEQFF.

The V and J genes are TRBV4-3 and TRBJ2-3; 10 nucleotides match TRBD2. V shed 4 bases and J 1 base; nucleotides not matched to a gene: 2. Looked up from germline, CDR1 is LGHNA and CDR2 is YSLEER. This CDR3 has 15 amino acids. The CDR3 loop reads CASSLGLAGTDTQYF. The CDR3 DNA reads TGCGCCAGCAGCCTTGGACTAGCGGGCACAGATACGCAGTATTTT.